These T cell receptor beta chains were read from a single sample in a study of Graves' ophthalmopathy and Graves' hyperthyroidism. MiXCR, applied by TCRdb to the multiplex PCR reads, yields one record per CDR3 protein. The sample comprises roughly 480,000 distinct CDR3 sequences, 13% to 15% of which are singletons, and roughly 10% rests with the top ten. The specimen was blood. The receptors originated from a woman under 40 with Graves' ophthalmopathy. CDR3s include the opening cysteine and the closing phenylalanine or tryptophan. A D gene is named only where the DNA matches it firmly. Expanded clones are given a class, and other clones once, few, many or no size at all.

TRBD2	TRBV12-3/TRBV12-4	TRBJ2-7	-	TGTGCCAGCAGTTTAAGGGAGGGGAACGAGCAGTACTTC	CASSLREGNEQYF
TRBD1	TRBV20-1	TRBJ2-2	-	TGCAGTGCTAGGGCGGACAGGCTATCCACCGGGGAGCTGTTTTTT	CSARADRLSTGELFF
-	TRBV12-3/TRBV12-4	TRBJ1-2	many	TGTGCCAGCAGAAGGGGGACGGATCCTAACTATGGCTACACCTTC	CASRRGTDPNYGYTF
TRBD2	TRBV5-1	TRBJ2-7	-	TGCTCCAGCAGCGGGGGTCCCTCCTACGAGCAGTACTTC	CSSSGGPSYEQYF
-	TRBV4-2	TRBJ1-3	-	TGTGCCAGCAGCCAAGACAGGACCTTCGGAAACACCATATATTTT	CASSQDRTFGNTIYF
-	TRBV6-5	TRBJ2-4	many	TGTGCCAGCAGTTACCATATAGCCAAAAACATTCAGTACTTC	CASSYHIAKNIQYF
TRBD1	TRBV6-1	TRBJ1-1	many	TGTGCCAGCAGGGAGAGGGACAGGGGGAACACTGAAGCTTTCTTT	CASRERDRGNTEAFF
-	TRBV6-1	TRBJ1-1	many	TGTGCCAGCAGTCTCGGACAAGCTGAAGCTTTCTTT	CASSLGQAEAFF
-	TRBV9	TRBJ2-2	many	TGTGCCAGCAGACAGGGCTCGAACACCGGGGAGCTGTTTTTT	CASRQGSNTGELFF
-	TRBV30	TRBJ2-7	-	TGTGCCTGGAAGGACTCCTACGAGCAGTACTTC	CAWKDSYEQYF
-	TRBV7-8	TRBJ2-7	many	TGTGCCAGCAGTCCCTTGTTCGGGGAAACTCTAATCTACGAGCAGTACTTC	CASSPLFGETLIYEQYF
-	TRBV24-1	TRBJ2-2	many	TGTGCCACCAGGGTAGGCGGGCGAAACACCGGGGAGCTGTTTTTT	CATRVGGRNTGELFF
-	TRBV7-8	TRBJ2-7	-	TGTGCCAGCAGCACCCGGGACACCTACGAGCAGTACTTC	CASSTRDTYEQYF
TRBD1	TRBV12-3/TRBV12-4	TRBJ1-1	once	TGTGCCAGCAAGCTCGTGCTAGGACAGGGATCGGAAGCTTTCTTT	CASKLVLGQGSEAFF
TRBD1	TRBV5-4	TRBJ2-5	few	TGTGCCAGCAGCCTTAAGACAGGGGCGGAGACCCAGTACTTC	CASSLKTGAETQYF
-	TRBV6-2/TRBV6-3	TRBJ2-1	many	TGTGCCAGCAGTTACGGGTACAATGAGCAGTTCTTC	CASSYGYNEQFF
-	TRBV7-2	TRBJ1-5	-	TGTGCCAGCAGGGATGGGGCAGGGGCTAATCGCCCCCAGCATTTT	CASRDGAGANRPQHF
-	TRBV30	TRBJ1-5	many	TGTGCCTGGAATCAGGGAAACCAGCCCCAGCATTTT	CAWNQGNQPQHF
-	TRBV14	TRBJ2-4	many	TGTGCCAGCAGCCAAGACATAGCCAAAAACATTCAGTACTTC	CASSQDIAKNIQYF
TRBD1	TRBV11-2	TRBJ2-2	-	TGTGCCAGCAGCCACCAGACAGGGTGGACCGGGGAGCTGTTTTTT	CASSHQTGWTGELFF
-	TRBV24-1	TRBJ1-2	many	TGTGCCACCAGTGATTTGACGGTGGCATTTCGGCCCTATGGCTACACCTTC	CATSDLTVAFRPYGYTF
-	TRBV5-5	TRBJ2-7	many	TGTGCCAGCAGCTTGGAAGATCTCGAGGGCTACGAGCAGTACTTC	CASSLEDLEGYEQYF